This T cell receptor (beta chain) was captured in a study of human T cells and chemical hapten exposure. The time point denotes: pre-sensitization, week 0. Treatment in this sample: therapeutic diphenylcyclopropenone sensitization with weekly scalp DPC. The CDR3 has 13 amino acids. V lost 3 bases to trimming and J lost 7 bases, with 12 bases between them. The germline CDR1 and CDR2 sequences are MNHEY and SMNVEV (reference sequence). TCRdb processed the RACE reads anew with MiXCR; each CDR3 protein has one entry. The table lists about 380,000 distinct CDR3 sequences, approximately 5.1% of them singletons.

The rearrangement joins TRBV27 to TRBJ1-2, with D uncertain. This receptor was obtained from a woman between 45 and 60 years old with alopecia areata. Some clones in this sample may be carry-over from other donors' samples. The sample here was whole blood, taken in connection with sensitization to the hapten diphenylcyclopropenone (DPC). The CDR3 is CASSLAGNAGYTF. The CDR3 bases are TGTGCCAGCAGTTTGGCAGGAAATGCTGGCTACACCTTC.